These 19 T cell receptor beta chains were all obtained from the same sample, sequenced in a study of T cell responses to AZD1222 COVID-19 vaccine. Clones were read by immunoSEQ multiplex PCR, and TCRdb kept only the in-frame ones, dropping some. The top ten hold 0.99% of the sample, which has roughly 190,000 clones, approximately 91% seen once. Here the sequenced sample was peripheral blood, taken on day 0 of AZD1222 vaccination. The receptors derive from an adult in good health.

The genes are TRBV27 and TRBJ2-7; D possibly uses TRBD1 or TRBD2 (5 bases each). The V gene's germline CDR1 is MNHEY and CDR2 SMNVEV (reference sequence). CDR3 length equals 13 residues. V was trimmed by 5 bases and J by 4 bases, leaving 12 bases between them. CDR3 DNA: TGTGCCAGCAGTAACCGGGACGCATACGAGCAGTACTTC. Translated: CASSNRDAYEQYF.

The rearrangement uses TRBV7-7 and TRBJ2-2; 7 positions match TRBD1. Germline lookup yields CDR1 SSHAT and CDR2 FNYEAQ (reference sequence). J gave up 1 base and V 5 bases, and 4 bases lay outside the gene matches. The CDR3 runs 15 residues. The CDR3 reads CASSLRQGNTGELFF. The CDR3 DNA sequence: TGTGCCAGCAGCCTACGACAGGGGAACACCGGGGAGCTGTTTTTT. The full variable domain, rest sourced from reference TRBV7-7 and TRBJ2-2, is GAGVSQSPRYKVTKRGQDVTLRCDPISSHATLYWYQQALGQGPEFLTYFNYEAQPDKSGLPSDRFSAERPEGSISTLTIQRTEQRDSAMYRCASSLRQGNTGELFFGEGSRLTVL.

V gene TRBV7-3 combines with J gene TRBJ2-7, with TRBD1 identical over 8 bases. The germline CDR1 and CDR2 sequences are SGHTA and FQGTGA. This CDR3 region has 13 residues. V was clipped by 3 bases and J by 3 bases; unmatched bases: 1. The CDR3 is CASSLTGDYEQYF. CDR3 nucleotides: TGTGCCAGCAGCTTGACAGGGGACTACGAGCAGTACTTC.

This clone turned up a few times. The rearrangement links TRBV5-1 to TRBJ1-3; possibly TRBD1 for D (5 bases). The CDR3 loop spans 16 amino acids. CDR1 is SGHRS, CDR2 YFSETQ, per germline. The V gene lost 4 bases and the J gene lost 0 bases, with 14 bases spanning the gap. The CDR3: CASSLGPLDSGNTIYF. The DNA of the CDR3 is TGCGCCAGCAGCCTGGGACCGCTGGACTCTGGAAACACCATATATTTT.

The chain employs TRBV28 and TRBJ2-7; D is tentatively TRBD1 or TRBD2 (6 bases each). The CDR3 contains 13 residues. V lost 3 bases and J 2 bases, leaving 8 bases between the germline ends. Germline CDR1 and CDR2: MDHEN and SYDVKM. Here the CDR3 DNA reads TGTGCCAGCAGTTTGGGGGGCACCTACGAGCAGTACTTC. Translation: CASSLGGTYEQYF.

This chain joins TRBV7-2 and TRBJ1-1; D is undetermined. Germline V gives CDR1 SGHTA, CDR2 FQGNSA. The CDR3 is 13 amino acids. V dropped 3 bases and J dropped 1 base, with 6 bases sitting between them. DNA for the CDR3: TGTGCCAGCAGCTTTACGGGGAACACTGAAGCTTTCTTT. Its protein is CASSFTGNTEAFF.

V is TRBV3-1 (or the pseudogene TRBV3-2) and J is TRBJ1-5, with D tentatively TRBD1 (5 bases). Trimming shortened V by 2 bases and J by 1 base, and 18 bases separated the two germline ends. This CDR3 has 18 amino acids. The germline V gene has CDR1 LGHDT and CDR2 YNNKEL (reference sequence). The DNA for the CDR3 is TGTGCCAGCAGCCAAACCCGCGCCACAGGTTCAAGCAATCAGCCCCAGCATTTT. Translated: CASSQTRATGSSNQPQHF.

This chain uses TRBV29-1 with TRBJ1-1; tentatively, D is TRBD1 (6 bases). The V gene lost 4 bases and the J gene lost 1 base, with 10 bases spanning the gap. The CDR3 is 13 amino acids. Germline lookup yields CDR1 SQVTM and CDR2 ANQGSEA. The CDR3 loop is CSVAPGQNTEAFF. CDR3 DNA: TGCAGCGTTGCCCCGGGACAGAACACTGAAGCTTTCTTT.

The CDR3 coding sequence is TGTGCCAGCAGTTACCCGACAGTGTATAGCAATCAGCCCCAGCATTTT. This gives the protein CASSYPTVYSNQPQHF. This chain links TRBV6-2 or TRBV6-3 with TRBJ1-5; D is possibly TRBD1 (5 bases). This CDR3 is built from 16 residues. Germline CDR1 MNHEY, CDR2 SVGEGT. Between the trimmed V and J ends, which lost 2 bases and 0 bases, there was a span of 11 bases.

V gene TRBV29-1 combines with J gene TRBJ2-2; D perhaps matches TRBD1 (7 bases). CDR3 length: 17 amino acids. Trimming stripped 4 bases from V and 1 base from J, with 19 bases between. CDR1 and CDR2 from the germline V gene are SQVTM and ANQGSEA. The CDR3 region is CSVVGQVGGLNTGELFF. CDR3 bases: TGCAGCGTTGTCGGACAGGTCGGAGGGTTGAACACCGGGGAGCTGTTTTTT.

The chain links TRBV2 to TRBJ1-4; D is unresolved. Trimming removed 0 bases from V and 8 bases from J, with 13 bases in between. CDR1 is SNHLY, CDR2 FYNNEI, per germline. CDR3 length: 15 amino acids. The CDR3 reads CASSEAALPAEKLFF. The CDR3 region has the DNA TGTGCCAGCAGTGAAGCGGCACTTCCGGCAGAAAAACTGTTTTTT. Complete variable domain (other parts from reference TRBV2 and TRBJ1-4): EPEVTQTPSHQVTQMGQEVILRCVPISNHLYFYWYRQILGQKVEFLVSFYNNEISEKSEIFDDQFSVERPDGSNFTLKIRSTKLEDSAMYFCASSEAALPAEKLFFGSGTQLSVL.

The chain joins TRBV28 to TRBJ2-3; a weak D match, TRBD2 (6 bases). V lost 4 bases and J lost 3, with 17 bases in between. The CDR3 is 16 residues long. The germline V gene has CDR1 MDHEN and CDR2 SYDVKM. CDR3 sequence reads: CASSSLIGGTTDTQYF. In nucleotides, the CDR3 is TGTGCCAGCAGTTCTCTTATCGGGGGTACTACAGATACGCAGTATTTT.

As for this clone: Germline is not matched at one junction end, which may reflect a read error. The V call is TRBV28, the J call TRBJ2-7; D perhaps matches TRBD1 (6 bases). The CDR3 is 11 residues long. CDR1 and CDR2 (germline): MDHEN, SYDVKM. CDR3 in DNA: TGTGCCAGCAGTCCCCAGACAGGCCATTTTTTC. Translating gives CASSPQTGHFF. Using reference TRBV28 and TRBJ2-7 for the parts outside the CDR3, the full variable domain is DVKVTQSSRYLVKRTGEKVFLECVQDMDHENMFWYRQDPGLGLRLIYFSYDVKMKEKGDIPEGYSVSREKKERFSLILESASTNQTSMYLCASSPQTGHFFGPGTRLTVT.

This chain links TRBV2 with TRBJ2-6; D is unclear. The CDR3 is made up of 12 amino acids. CDR1 and CDR2 from the germline V gene are SNHLY and FYNNEI. V dropped 7 bases and J dropped 8 bases, with 9 bases sitting between them. CDR3: CASNGSPNVLTF. DNA for the CDR3: TGTGCCAGCAACGGATCCCCCAACGTCCTGACTTTC.

This chain uses TRBV5-6 with TRBJ1-2; D ambiguous. The CDR3 loop spans 13 amino acids. Germline V gene lookup returns CDR1 SGHDT and CDR2 YYEEEE. V lost 4 bases and J lost 8, with 15 bases in between. CDR3 in DNA: TGTGCCAGCAGCCTACAGACCCCGGGGGGCTACACCTTC. It yields the protein CASSLQTPGGYTF. Combining the CDR3 with reference TRBV5-6 and TRBJ1-2 gives the whole variable domain DAGVTQSPTHLIKTRGQQVTLRCSPKSGHDTVSWYQQALGQGPQFIFQYYEEEERQRGNFPDRFSGHQFPNYSSELNVNALLLGDSALYLCASSLQTPGGYTFGSGTRLTVV.

The chain has TRBV27 and TRBJ2-7; perhaps TRBD1 as D (5 bases). Trimming took off 6 bases at V and 0 bases at J, with 9 bases between the two ends. Per the germline V gene, CDR1 is MNHEY and CDR2 is SMNVEV (reference sequence). This CDR3 has 13 amino acids. The CDR3 spells CASSWTLSYEQYF. The DNA of the CDR3 is TGTGCCAGCAGCTGGACACTCTCCTACGAGCAGTACTTC.

V gene TRBV3-1 (or the pseudogene TRBV3-2) combines with J gene TRBJ2-1; 11 bases are a match to TRBD2. This CDR3 has 17 amino acids. Germline trimming cut 4 bases from V and 3 bases from J; bases unmatched to any gene: 8. Germline CDR1 LGHDT, CDR2 YNNKEL (reference sequence). CDR3 DNA sequence: TGTGCCAGCAGCCCTCCTGCGACTAGCGGGAACTACAATGAGCAGTTCTTC. Protein sequence: CASSPPATSGNYNEQFF.

The chain recombines TRBV7-9 with TRBJ2-7; perhaps TRBD1 as D (6 bases). This CDR3 comprises 14 residues. The V gene lost 1 base and the J gene lost 2 bases, with 9 bases spanning the gap. Germline assignment: CDR1 SEHNR and CDR2 FQNEAQ (reference sequence). CDR3 nucleotide sequence: TGTGCCAGCAGCTTAGAGGGGGTACCCTACGAGCAGTACTTC. Its translation: CASSLEGVPYEQYF.

The rearrangement links TRBV7-2 to TRBJ1-1; no reliable D call. The CDR3 runs to 12 residues. Trimming cost V 5 bases and J 4 bases, with 8 bases left between them. In germline, CDR1 is SGHTA, CDR2 FQGNSA. CDR3 residues: CASSRVGTEAFF. The CDR3, as DNA: TGTGCCAGCAGCCGGGTGGGCACTGAAGCTTTCTTT.